This TCR beta chain was sequenced for a study of shared clonotypes between healthy human individuals. Whole-study results and caveats: Sharing across four donors was highest in naive CD4 (around 5%) and lowest in memory CD8 (0.4%).

Each PCR replicate from the sorted subsets contained roughly 210 ng DNA, which is about 30,000 T cell genomes. Clones were sequenced by immunoSEQ multiplex PCR, and TCRdb holds only the in-frame ones, with some missing. The repertoire holds approximately 250,000 clones, 65% seen once, with 11% in the top ten. The CDR3 is made up of 13 amino acids. V lost 7 bases to trimming and J lost 4 bases, with 11 bases between them. In germline, CDR1 is MNHEY, CDR2 SVGAGI. A word on this clone: Its antigen is still unknown.

The sample consisted of memory CD4+ T cells sorted from blood. Subset meaning: CD45RA-negative fraction. V usage is TRBV6-5 and J usage is TRBJ1-3; TRBD1 is a possible D gene (6 bases). The clonotype comes from a man aged 30-40 years in good health. The chain's CDR3 is CASTTTGGNTIYF. CDR3 nucleotide sequence: TGTGCCAGCACAACTACAGGGGGAAACACCATATATTTT.